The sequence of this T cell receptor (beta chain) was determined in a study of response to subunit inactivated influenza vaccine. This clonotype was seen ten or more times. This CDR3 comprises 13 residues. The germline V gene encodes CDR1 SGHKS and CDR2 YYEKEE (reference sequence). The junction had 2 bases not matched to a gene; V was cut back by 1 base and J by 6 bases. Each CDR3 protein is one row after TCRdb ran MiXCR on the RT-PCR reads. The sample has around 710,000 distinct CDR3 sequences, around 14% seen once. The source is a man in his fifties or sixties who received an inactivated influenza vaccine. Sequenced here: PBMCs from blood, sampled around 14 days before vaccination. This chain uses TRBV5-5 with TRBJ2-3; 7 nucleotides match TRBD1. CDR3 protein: CASSLTGADTQYF. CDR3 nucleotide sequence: TGTGCCAGCAGCTTGACAGGGGCCGATACGCAGTATTTT.